The 13 T cell receptor beta chains reported below all come from one sample, sequenced in a study of blood T cell repertoires in COVID-19 (dated by TCRdb to the early 2020s). The method was the immunoSEQ multiplex PCR assay. TCRdb retrieved this table from immuneACCESS and kept in-frame rearrangements only. Not all clones are present; in checked studies, unresolved V genes account for under half, and no reason is known for the remainder. The sample data list 23,000 or so clones, and 75% to 95% of these were observed just once. Around 3.1% of the sample lies in the top ten. The sample taken for sequencing was peripheral blood. Receptors originate from a woman in her 70s with active COVID-19.

J is TRBJ2-2 and V is TRBV11-3; tentatively, D is TRBD2 (5 bases). CDR3 length: 14 residues. CDR1 is SGHNT and CDR2 is YENEEA in the germline V gene. V lost 2 bases and J lost 5, with 9 bases in between. CDR3 in amino acids: CASSLKSGTGELFF. The DNA of the CDR3 is TGTGCCAGCAGCTTAAAGTCGGGGACCGGGGAGCTGTTTTTT.

This rearrangement joins TRBV7-2 to TRBJ1-2; D perhaps matches TRBD1 (5 bases). The germline V gene has CDR1 SGHTA and CDR2 FQGNSA. V was clipped by 3 bases and J by 5 bases, with 10 bases between them. The CDR3 length is 13 residues. CDR3 sequence (DNA): TGTGCCAGCAGCTTGACAGAGCAATATGGCTACACCTTC. Translating gives CASSLTEQYGYTF.

The sample holds a few counts of this clone. The chain has TRBV28 and TRBJ1-2; 9 nucleotides line up with TRBD1. The CDR3 spans 14 residues. The ends lost 4 bases at V and 7 bases at J; junction bases unmatched: 7. CDR1 is MDHEN and CDR2 is SYDVKM in the germline V gene. The CDR3 is CASSYTGGRGGYTF. CDR3 sequence (DNA): TGTGCCAGCAGTTACACAGGGGGCCGCGGTGGCTACACCTTC.

This chain uses TRBV28 with TRBJ1-2; weak D call: TRBD1 (6 bases). Trimming shortened V by 6 bases and J by 4 bases, and 18 bases separated the two germline ends. Germline CDR1 and CDR2: MDHEN and SYDVKM. The CDR3 consists of 15 residues. The CDR3 loop reads CASSQTGSLGYGYTF. CDR3 DNA: TGTGCCAGCAGCCAAACAGGGTCGCTCGGCTATGGCTACACCTTC.

The rearrangement joins TRBV11-1 to TRBJ2-7; TRBD1 agrees at 10 bases. This CDR3 spans 14 amino acids. The germline gives CDR1 SGHAT, CDR2 FQDESV (reference sequence). Trimming removed 2 bases from V and 9 bases from J; junction bases left unmatched: 7. CDR3 amino acids: CASSLSGGQGRQYF. The CDR3 DNA reads as TGTGCCAGCAGCTTAAGCGGGGGACAGGGGAGGCAGTACTTC.

The genes are TRBV9 and TRBJ1-2, with D possibly TRBD1 on 5 matching bases. CDR1 is SGDLS and CDR2 is YYNGEE in the germline V gene. The length of the CDR3 is 15 residues. V was trimmed by 4 bases and J by 4 bases, leaving 17 bases between them. The CDR3: CASSQDTFTLYGYTF. CDR3 coding DNA: TGTGCCAGCAGCCAGGACACTTTTACTCTCTATGGCTACACCTTC.

The V call is TRBV3-1 (or the pseudogene TRBV3-2), the J call TRBJ2-5, with TRBD2 matching 7 bases. Unmatched junction bases numbered 15, after V lost 0 bases and J lost 14 bases. Germline CDR1 reads LGHDT; CDR2 reads YNNKEL (reference sequence). CDR3 size: 15 residues. CDR3 sequence: CASSQEPDFRDYSYF. Written as DNA, the CDR3 is TGTGCCAGCAGCCAAGAACCGGATTTTAGGGACTACTCTTACTTC.

This sequence joins TRBV6-6 and TRBJ2-3, with D maybe TRBD2 (5 bases). The CDR3 is 14 residues long. Germline lookup yields CDR1 MNHNY and CDR2 SVGAGI (reference sequence). V was clipped by 4 bases and J by 2 bases, with 10 bases between them. CDR3 in DNA: TGTGCCAGCAGTTTACAGCGGACCACAGATACGCAGTATTTT. Protein product: CASSLQRTTDTQYF.

The chain recombines TRBV28 with TRBJ2-3, with a tentative D call TRBD2 (5 bases). The CDR3 consists of 14 residues. With 1 base removed from V and 8 bases from J, the gap between germline ends came to 13 bases. Germline loops: CDR1 MDHEN, CDR2 SYDVKM. The CDR3 region has the DNA TGTGCCAGCAGTTTATTGGCAGCCGAGGGTACGCAGTATTTT. Translation: CASSLLAAEGTQYF.

The rearrangement joins TRBV11-2 to TRBJ2-7; TRBD1 agrees at 9 bases. Trimming removed 5 bases from V and 3 bases from J; junction bases left unmatched: 8. Looked up from germline, CDR1 is SGHAT and CDR2 is FQNNGV. The CDR3 totals 15 residues. CDR3 in DNA: TGTGCCAGCAGCCCAGCCGGGACAGGGATCTACGAGCAGTACTTC. It codes for CASSPAGTGIYEQYF. Filled out from reference TRBV11-2 and TRBJ2-7, the complete variable domain reads EAGVAQSPRYKIIEKRQSVAFWCNPISGHATLYWYQQILGQGPKLLIQFQNNGVVDDSQLPKDRFSAERLKGVDSTLKIQPAKLEDSAVYLCASSPAGTGIYEQYFGPGTRLTVT.

The CDR3 region has the DNA TGTGCCATCAGTGAGGACAGGGGCGATACGCAGTATTTT. Encoded protein: CAISEDRGDTQYF. The rearrangement joins TRBV10-3 to TRBJ2-3, with TRBD1 identical over 8 bases. The germline V gene encodes CDR1 ENHRY and CDR2 SYGVKD. This CDR3 has 13 residues. Unmatched junction bases numbered 1, after V lost 2 bases and J lost 6 bases.

The rearrangement uses TRBV5-1 and TRBJ1-1; D is uncertain. The germline V gene has CDR1 SGHRS and CDR2 YFSETQ. The germline V and J ends were trimmed by 5 bases and 3 bases, with 20 bases remaining between them. The CDR3 spans 16 residues. The CDR3 region is CASRARAGQSDTEAFF. Here the CDR3 DNA reads TGCGCCAGCAGGGCGCGAGCTGGGCAGTCGGACACTGAAGCTTTCTTT.

The table lists this clone with a count of one. CDR3 loop: CASRPTTGYNEQFF. Written as DNA, the CDR3 is TGTGCCAGCAGACCTACGACAGGGTACAATGAGCAGTTCTTC. The V and J genes are TRBV7-2 and TRBJ2-1; the match to TRBD1 covers 7 bases. The CDR3 sequence is 14 residues long. Germline assignment: CDR1 SGHTA and CDR2 FQGNSA. The junction had 6 bases not matched to a gene; V was cut back by 6 bases and J by 4 bases.